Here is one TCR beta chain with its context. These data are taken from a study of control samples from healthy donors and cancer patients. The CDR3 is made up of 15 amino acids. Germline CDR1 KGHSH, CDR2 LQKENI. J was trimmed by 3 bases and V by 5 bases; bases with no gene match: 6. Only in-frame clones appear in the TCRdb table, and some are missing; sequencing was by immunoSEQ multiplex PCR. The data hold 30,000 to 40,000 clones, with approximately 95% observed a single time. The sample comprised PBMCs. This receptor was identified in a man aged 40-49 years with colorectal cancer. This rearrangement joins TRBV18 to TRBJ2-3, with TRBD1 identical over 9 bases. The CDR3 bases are TGTGCCAGCTCAAACAACAGGGGGCGTACAGATACGCAGTATTTT. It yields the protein CASSNNRGRTDTQYF.